The clone carrying this T cell receptor beta chain was seen at least ten times. The sample originates from a study of T cells in Graves' hyperthyroidism and ophthalmopathy. The TCR beta CDR3 regions underwent amplification using RNA transcripts as the source. The TCR CDR3 was amplified in a first-round RT-PCR using the HTBI primer set. MiXCR, run by TCRdb on the multiplex PCR reads, gives a single entry per CDR3 protein. The table includes 500,000 to 750,000 distinct CDR3 sequences, about 45% detected once. The germline V gene has CDR1 DFQATT and CDR2 SNEGSKA (reference sequence). The ends were cut back, 0 bases at V and 2 bases at J, with 13 bases in the middle. CDR3 length: 16 residues. Hyperthyroidism in the patients, aged 18 to 65, was newly diagnosed and under 2 months in duration.

The sequenced sample was peripheral blood or thyroid tissue (not recorded which). V is TRBV20-1 and J is TRBJ1-4; no clear D. The clonotype comes from a woman between 18 and 29 years old with Graves' hyperthyroidism. CDR3 sequence reads: CSARDPFDGTNEKLFF. The DNA for the CDR3 is TGCAGTGCTAGAGACCCATTCGACGGCACTAATGAAAAACTGTTTTTT.